The clone carrying this TCR beta chain appeared many times. 950,000 to 1,000,000 sorted CD4+ or CD8+ T cells made each library. The data belong to a study of neurological immune-mediated disorders. In every sequencing run, more than 170 million TCR-beta sequences were generated from 15-18 subjects. Using its own MiXCR run on the 5' RACE reads, TCRdb lists one record per CDR3 protein. The repertoire holds some 38,000 distinct CDR3 sequences, with roughly 4.8% as singletons. The TCR sequence derives from a man younger than 35 in good health. Sequencing input: CD4+ T cells from blood.

Here the CDR3 DNA reads TGCAGTGCTAGAGAAGGGGATAGCAATCAGCCCCAGCATTTT. It translates to CSAREGDSNQPQHF. The J gene is TRBJ1-5, the V gene TRBV20-1, with a tentative D call TRBD1 (5 bases). Trimming stripped 0 bases from V and 0 bases from J, with 6 bases between. The germline V gene encodes CDR1 DFQATT and CDR2 SNEGSKA (reference sequence). The length of the CDR3 is 14 residues.